This TCR beta chain was sequenced in a study of blood T cell repertoires in COVID-19. The overall study: The United States, Italy and Spain provided the acute and convalescent COVID-19 samples.

Libraries were prepared by immunoSEQ multiplex PCR; TCRdb keeps only in-frame clonotypes and omits some of them. The sample shows 250,000 to 400,000 clones, approximately 87% of them seen only once. Sequencing input: peripheral blood. The clonotype was recovered from a woman in her thirties with COVID-19, enrolled during active disease.

CDR3 residues: CAIGTGNAYGYTF. CDR3 coding DNA: TGTGCCATCGGGACAGGGAATGCCTATGGCTACACCTTC. The genes are TRBV10-3 and TRBJ1-2, with TRBD1 matching over 9 bases. V shed 8 bases, J shed 4 bases, and the junction held 5 bases outside the gene matches. Germline loops: CDR1 ENHRY, CDR2 SYGVKD. The CDR3 spans 13 residues.